Here is one TCR beta chain with its context. The data stem from a study of T cell changes during pregnancy in multiple sclerosis. V was pared by 6 bases and J by 1 base, with 6 bases between. The CDR3 has 12 amino acids. Germline V gene data show CDR1 as MGHDK and CDR2 as SYGVNS. The protocol was immunoSEQ multiplex PCR, while the TCRdb copy is restricted to in-frame clones and leaves out a portion. Seen here are more than 65,000 clones, 80% to 95% observed once, and the top ten hold roughly 2.1%. The chain employs TRBV25-1 and TRBJ1-1; D unresolved. The TCR sequence derives from a female donor with multiple sclerosis, enrolled in a pregnancy study. Specimen: peripheral blood, collected in the first trimester of pregnancy. This chain's CDR3 is CASRRGNTEAFF. The CDR3, as DNA: TGTGCCAGCAGACGGGGGAACACTGAAGCTTTCTTT.